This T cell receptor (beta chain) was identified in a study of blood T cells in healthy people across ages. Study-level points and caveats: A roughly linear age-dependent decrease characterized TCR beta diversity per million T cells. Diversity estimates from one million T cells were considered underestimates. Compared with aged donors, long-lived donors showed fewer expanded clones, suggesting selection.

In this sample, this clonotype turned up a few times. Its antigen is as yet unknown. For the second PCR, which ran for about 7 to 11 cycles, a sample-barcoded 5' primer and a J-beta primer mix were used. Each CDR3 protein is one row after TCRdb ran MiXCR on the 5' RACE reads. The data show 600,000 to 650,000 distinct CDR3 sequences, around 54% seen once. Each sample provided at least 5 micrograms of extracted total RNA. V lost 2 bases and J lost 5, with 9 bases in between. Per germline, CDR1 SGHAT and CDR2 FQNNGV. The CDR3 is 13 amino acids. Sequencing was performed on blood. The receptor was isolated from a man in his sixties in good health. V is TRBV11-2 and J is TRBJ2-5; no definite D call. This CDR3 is CASSLRVLETQYF. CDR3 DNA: TGTGCCAGCAGCTTAAGGGTCTTGGAGACCCAGTACTTC.